This TCR beta chain was documented in a study of identical twins. Through template switching, a universal primer site was introduced, and the cDNA contained unique molecular identifiers. One entry per CDR3 protein results from TCRdb running MiXCR on the 5' RACE reads. Of approximately 700,000 distinct CDR3 sequences detected, roughly 20% appear once; the ten largest clones hold approximately 14%. The V end lost 7 bases, the J end lost 6 bases, and 13 bases lay between the germline ends. In germline, CDR1 is SGHRS, CDR2 YFSETQ. This CDR3 has 13 amino acids. This clonotype was recorded a few times. Its antigen is currently unknown. Whole-study results and caveats: In zero-insertion analyses, partial confounding could arise from invariant MAIT and iNKT cells.

These data also formed part of another study, on T cells expressing NK-cell markers. According to that study: Among several donors, these clonotypes also ranked first in the CD3+CD56-NKG2C+ fraction. Clarity on HCMV specificity was lacking for the expanded NKG2C+ T cell clones.

The sequencing sample was made of PBMCs. The receptor's source is a woman under 30 in good health. The chain uses TRBV5-1 and TRBJ1-4; D is unclear. CDR3 coding DNA: TGCGCCAGCCATCAACTTACAGATGAAAAACTGTTTTTT. It encodes CASHQLTDEKLFF.